This T cell receptor (beta chain) was sequenced in a study of CD8+ T cells in alopecia areata. In the study overall: Patients received oral tofacitinib, 5 to 10 mg twice daily, for moderate-to-severe alopecia areata. Regarding the study as a whole: Higher clonality than in normal scalp was seen in lesional scalp, especially alopecia totalis/universalis.

This clone was seen more than once but under ten times. Its antigen is not known. Following RNA extraction, reverse transcription yielded cDNA that acted as the sequencing template. This table comes from immunoSEQ multiplex PCR, and its TCRdb copy is limited to in-frame clones, with some not included. This table has about 120,000 clones, roughly two fifths appearing once. The TCR originated in a human donor with alopecia areata. Material: CD4+ T cells sorted from blood.

The CDR3 DNA sequence: TGTGCCAGCAGCTTAGTCGGAGACGAGCAGTACTTC. This gives the protein CASSLVGDEQYF. The V gene is TRBV7-9, the J gene TRBJ2-7; D ambiguous. The germline V gene encodes CDR1 SEHNR and CDR2 FQNEAQ (reference sequence). Trimming removed 1 base at V and 5 bases at J, with 6 bases between. The CDR3 contains 12 residues.